This T cell receptor beta chain was recovered during a study of T cell responses to AZD1222 COVID-19 vaccine. Regarding the study as a whole: Just six AZD1222 recipients tested seropositive at baseline.

A note on this clone: The antigen remains undetermined.

The CDR3 spans 16 residues. Trimming removed 1 base at V and 1 base at J, with 11 bases between. Germline CDR1 is MDHEN and CDR2 is SYDVKM. Sequencing was performed with immunoSEQ multiplex PCR; in TCRdb, only in-frame clones are kept and a portion is missing. The data show fewer than 120,000 clones, roughly 89% seen once. The TCR sequence derives from an adult who received the AZD1222 COVID-19 vaccine. The source was peripheral blood, collected 28 days after the second AZD1222 dose. The genes are TRBV28 and TRBJ2-1, with a weak D call TRBD1 (6 bases). CDR3 region: CASSLYLGASYNEQFF. CDR3 DNA sequence: TGTGCCAGCAGTTTATATTTGGGGGCATCCTACAATGAGCAGTTCTTC. Using reference TRBV28 and TRBJ2-1 for the parts outside the CDR3, the full variable domain is DVKVTQSSRYLVKRTGEKVFLECVQDMDHENMFWYRQDPGLGLRLIYFSYDVKMKEKGDIPEGYSVSREKKERFSLILESASTNQTSMYLCASSLYLGASYNEQFFGPGTRLTVL.